The 16 T cell receptor beta chains reported below all come from one sample, sequenced in a study of regulatory T cells in long-lasting Graves disease. Specified time point: newly diagnosed GD, antithyroid drugs for less than 3 months. Extracted RNA from PBMCs served as the source of the TCR library. To make TCR beta libraries, researchers used iRepertoire HTBI primers and Arm-PCR of CDR3 regions. TCRdb independently ran MiXCR on the multiplex PCR reads; one entry per CDR3 protein. In the table there are 400,000 to 450,000 distinct CDR3 sequences, 15% to 20% of which are singletons. This sample was also put to use in a study of T cells in Graves' hyperthyroidism and ophthalmopathy.

The sequencing here drew on peripheral blood mononuclear cells (PBMCs), taken at new diagnosis, from a patient treated with antithyroid drugs. Receptors originate from a woman aged 30 to 39 with Graves disease.

The sample holds a few counts of this clonotype. V gene TRBV28 combines with J gene TRBJ2-3, with D unclear. From germline, CDR1 is MDHEN and CDR2 SYDVKM. The CDR3 sequence is 12 residues long. Deletions cut 6 bases from V and 4 bases from J, with 8 bases between. In DNA form, the CDR3 reads TGTGCCAGCAGCACCAGTGCAGATACGCAGTATTTT. Amino acid sequence: CASSTSADTQYF.

This clonotype occurred a few times. The chain is built from TRBV7-2 and TRBJ2-2; 7 bases map to TRBD2. CDR3 size: 17 residues. The V segment lost 3 bases and the J segment 9 bases; nucleotides outside the gene matches: 16. Looked up from germline, CDR1 is SGHTA and CDR2 is FQGNSA. In DNA, the CDR3 is TGTGCCAGCAGCTTGGTCGGCGGGGGAAATATACACCGGGAGCTGTTTTTT. This encodes CASSLVGGGNIHRELFF.

This clonotype was seen repeatedly, ten times or more. The chain combines TRBV15 with TRBJ2-1; 13 bases match TRBD2. Germline CDR1 is LNHNV and CDR2 is YYDKDF (reference sequence). The V segment lost 2 bases and the J segment 6 bases; nucleotides outside the gene matches: 7. The CDR3 is made up of 17 amino acids. The CDR3 region is CATSRRGLAGVSNEQFF. As DNA, the CDR3 is TGTGCCACCAGCAGACGTGGACTAGCGGGAGTCAGCAATGAGCAGTTCTTC.

This rearrangement joins TRBV4-2 to TRBJ1-2, with 7 bases fitting TRBD1. This CDR3 comprises 14 residues. Trimming cost V 3 bases and J 5 bases; bases outside gene matches: 6. The germline V gene has CDR1 LGHNA and CDR2 YNFKEQ. CDR3 sequence: CASSQAGTAYGYTF. CDR3 nucleotide sequence: TGTGCCAGCAGCCAGGCTGGGACAGCTTATGGCTACACCTTC.

V is TRBV4-1 and J is TRBJ2-4; possible D gene TRBD2, 5 bases. CDR1 and CDR2 (germline): MGHRA, YSYEKL. Trimming pared 1 base from V and 2 bases from J, leaving 18 bases between. The CDR3 has 18 amino acids. The CDR3 here is CASSQVPPGGGSKNIQYF. In nucleotides, the CDR3 is TGCGCCAGCAGCCAAGTGCCTCCTGGCGGCGGGTCCAAAAACATTCAGTACTTC.

This clonotype was observed at least ten times. The chain has TRBV12-3 or TRBV12-4 and TRBJ1-2; D may be TRBD1 (5 bases). V lost 8 bases and J lost 3, with 13 bases in between. This CDR3 has 13 amino acids. CDR3 in DNA: TGTGCCAGCGCTCGGGGGTACGACTATGGCTACACCTTC. This translates into CASARGYDYGYTF.

This clonotype has ten or more counts. The genes are TRBV28 and TRBJ1-5; D not certain. The CDR3 consists of 12 residues. Germline V gene data show CDR1 as MDHEN and CDR2 as SYDVKM. V was cut by 6 bases and J by 8 bases, with 11 bases left in between. The CDR3 DNA is TGTGCCAGCAGCGACCCACTCGAGCCCCAGCATTTT. It is translated as CASSDPLEPQHF.

This chain connects TRBV20-1 to TRBJ2-7, with 10 bases lining up with TRBD1. Germline V gene sequence: CDR1 DFQATT, CDR2 SNEGSKA (reference sequence). The ends lost 0 bases at V and 3 bases at J; junction bases unmatched: 5. The CDR3 extends over 15 amino acids. The CDR3, as DNA: TGCAGTGCTAGAGATTTTTGGACAGGGGGCTACGAGCAGTACTTC. This codes for CSARDFWTGGYEQYF.

A note on this clonotype: A much larger clonotype is one base distant, so this may be a read error. V gene TRBV28 combines with J gene TRBJ2-5; 11 nucleotides align to TRBD2. This CDR3 is 17 amino acids long. Germline V CDR1 and CDR2: MDHEN, SYDVKM. The CDR3: CACRHRSELAGEETQYF. The DNA for the CDR3 is TGTGCCTGCAGACACCGAAGCGAACTAGCGGGAGAAGAGACCCAGTACTTC. Combining the CDR3 with reference TRBV28 and TRBJ2-5 gives the whole variable domain DVKVTQSSRYLVKRTGEKVFLECVQDMDHENMFWYRQDPGLGLRLIYFSYDVKMKEKGDIPEGYSVSREKKERFSLILESASTNQTSMYLCACRHRSELAGEETQYFGPGTRLLVL.

The sample holds a few counts of this clonotype. The chain recombines TRBV7-2 with TRBJ2-1; D ambiguous. V was clipped by 2 bases and J by 8 bases, with 7 bases between them. The germline gives CDR1 SGHTA, CDR2 FQGNSA. The CDR3 loop spans 12 amino acids. The CDR3 DNA reads TGTGCCAGCAGCTTACCCGTTCATGAGCAGTTCTTC. This encodes CASSLPVHEQFF. Supplemented by reference TRBV7-2 and TRBJ2-1, the full variable domain reads GAGVSQSPSNKVTEKGKDVELRCDPISGHTALYWYRQSLGQGLEFLIYFQGNSAPDKSGLPSDRFSAERTGGSVSTLTIQRTQQEDSAVYLCASSLPVHEQFFGPGTRLTVL.

The CDR3, as DNA: TGCAGCGTGGGCGGGAGGGCCAAAGATACGCAGTATTTT. Its protein product is CSVGGRAKDTQYF. The rearrangement joins TRBV29-1 to TRBJ2-3; 9 bases fit TRBD2. CDR1 and CDR2 from the germline V gene are SQVTM and ANQGSEA. The CDR3 totals 13 residues. Unmatched junction bases numbered 6, after V lost 6 bases and J lost 5 bases.

In this sample, this clonotype turned up many times. The chain joins TRBV28 to TRBJ2-7; the D gene is possibly TRBD2 (6 bases). V was trimmed by 4 bases and J by 5 bases, leaving 12 bases between them. Germline V CDR1 and CDR2: MDHEN, SYDVKM. The CDR3 covers 13 residues. The CDR3 sequence: CASSSGLVDEQYF. CDR3 in DNA: TGTGCCAGCAGTTCGGGACTCGTCGACGAGCAGTACTTC.

This clonotype has at least ten counts. This chain connects TRBV20-1 to TRBJ1-4; TRBD1 matches 10 bases. V lost 5 bases, J lost 7 bases, and 4 bases stayed unmatched. Per the germline V gene, CDR1 is DFQATT and CDR2 is SNEGSKA (reference sequence). The CDR3 extends over 13 amino acids. The CDR3 DNA is TGCAGTGCTCCCGGACAGGGGGTTGAAAAACTGTTTTTT. It yields the protein CSAPGQGVEKLFF.

A word on this clonotype: A much larger clone lies one base from this, so it may be a read error. V gene TRBV6-1 combines with J gene TRBJ2-3; possibly TRBD1 or TRBD2 for D (5 bases each). The CDR3 runs 16 residues. Trimming cost V 7 bases and J 4 bases, with 21 bases left between them. Germline values: CDR1 MNHNS, CDR2 SASEGT. CDR3 DNA: TGTGCCAGCACTACCGGGGCAGCTCCATCGGCAGATACGCAGTATTTT. Protein product: CASTTGAAPSADTQYF.

The genes are TRBV2 and TRBJ2-7, with 8 bases matching TRBD2. CDR1 is SNHLY and CDR2 is FYNNEI in the germline V gene. V lost 8 bases, J lost 3 bases, and 12 bases stayed unmatched. The CDR3 loop spans 15 amino acids. The CDR3 sequence: CASGFRSGRGYEQYF. CDR3 sequence (DNA): TGTGCCAGCGGCTTCCGGAGCGGGAGAGGCTACGAGCAGTACTTC.

This chain links TRBV29-1 with TRBJ1-2; no clear D gene. V was shortened by 5 bases and J by 4 bases, with 14 bases between the two germline ends. In germline, CDR1 is SQVTM, CDR2 ANQGSEA. CDR3 length: 13 residues. CDR3 sequence (DNA): TGCAGCGTTCCCGGACCCCCAGCCTATGGCTACACCTTC. Translating gives CSVPGPPAYGYTF.